One TCR beta chain is described in this entry. V was pared by 5 bases and J by 4 bases, with 10 bases between. The CDR3 has 13 residues. Looked up from germline, CDR1 is SGHDT and CDR2 is YYEEEE. Method: immunoSEQ multiplex PCR; TCRdb's copy keeps in-frame clones and lacks some. The sample shows about 610,000 clones, approximately 97% of them seen only once. These data come from a study of shared clonotypes between healthy human individuals. The sequenced material came from naive CD4+ T cells sorted from blood. Noted subset: CD45RA+ positively selected. The chain employs TRBV5-6 and TRBJ1-3; D is ambiguous. The TCR was taken from a woman aged 25 to 39 in good health. CDR3 DNA sequence: TGTGCCAGCAGTCCGGACCTCGGAAACACCATATATTTT. This translates into CASSPDLGNTIYF.